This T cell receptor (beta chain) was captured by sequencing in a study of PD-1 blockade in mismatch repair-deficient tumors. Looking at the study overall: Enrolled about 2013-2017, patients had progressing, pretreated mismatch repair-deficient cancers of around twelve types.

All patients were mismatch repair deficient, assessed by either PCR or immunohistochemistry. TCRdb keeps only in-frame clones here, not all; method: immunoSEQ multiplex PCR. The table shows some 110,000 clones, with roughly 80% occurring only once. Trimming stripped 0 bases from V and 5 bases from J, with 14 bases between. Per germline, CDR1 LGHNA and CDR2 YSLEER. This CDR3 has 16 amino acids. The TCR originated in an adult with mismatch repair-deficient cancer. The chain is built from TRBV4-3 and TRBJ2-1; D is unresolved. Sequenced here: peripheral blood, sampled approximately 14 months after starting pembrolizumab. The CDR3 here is CASSQDPPETHNEQFF. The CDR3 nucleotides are TGCGCCAGCAGCCAAGACCCCCCGGAGACCCACAATGAGCAGTTCTTC.